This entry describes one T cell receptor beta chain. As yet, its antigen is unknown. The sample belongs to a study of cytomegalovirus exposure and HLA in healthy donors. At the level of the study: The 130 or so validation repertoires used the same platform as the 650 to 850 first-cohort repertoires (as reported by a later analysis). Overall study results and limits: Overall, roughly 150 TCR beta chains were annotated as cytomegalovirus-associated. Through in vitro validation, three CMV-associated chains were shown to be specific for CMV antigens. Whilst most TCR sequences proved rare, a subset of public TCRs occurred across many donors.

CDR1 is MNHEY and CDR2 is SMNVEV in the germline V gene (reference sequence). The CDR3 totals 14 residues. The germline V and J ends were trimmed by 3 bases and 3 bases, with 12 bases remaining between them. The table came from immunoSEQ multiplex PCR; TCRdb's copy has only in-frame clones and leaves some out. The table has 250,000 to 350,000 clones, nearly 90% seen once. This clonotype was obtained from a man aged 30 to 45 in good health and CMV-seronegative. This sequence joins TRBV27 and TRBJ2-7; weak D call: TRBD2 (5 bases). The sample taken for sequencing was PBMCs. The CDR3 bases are TGTGCCAGCAGTTTTAGTAGAGGGCTCTACGAGCAGTACTTC. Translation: CASSFSRGLYEQYF.